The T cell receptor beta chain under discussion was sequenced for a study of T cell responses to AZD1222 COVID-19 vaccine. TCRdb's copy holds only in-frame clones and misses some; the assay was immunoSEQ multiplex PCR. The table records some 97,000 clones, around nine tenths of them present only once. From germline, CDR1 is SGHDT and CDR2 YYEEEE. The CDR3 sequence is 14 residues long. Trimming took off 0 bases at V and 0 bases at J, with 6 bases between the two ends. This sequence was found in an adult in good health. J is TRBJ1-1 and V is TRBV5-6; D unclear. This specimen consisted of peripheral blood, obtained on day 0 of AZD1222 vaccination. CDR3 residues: CASSLGTLNTEAFF. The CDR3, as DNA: TGTGCCAGCAGCTTGGGGACCTTGAACACTGAAGCTTTCTTT. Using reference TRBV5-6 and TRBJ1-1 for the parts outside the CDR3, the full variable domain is DAGVTQSPTHLIKTRGQQVTLRCSPKSGHDTVSWYQQALGQGPQFIFQYYEEEERQRGNFPDRFSGHQFPNYSSELNVNALLLGDSALYLCASSLGTLNTEAFFGQGTRLTVV.